Presented here are 16 T cell receptor beta chains from one specimen sequenced in a study of blood T cell repertoires in COVID-19. Some clones are missing from TCRdb's copy, which holds only in-frame ones; the method was immunoSEQ multiplex PCR. The sample shows approximately 82,000 clones, approximately 82% of them seen only once. Sample: peripheral blood. The receptor set was obtained from a woman aged 55-75 years with acute or convalescent COVID-19.

J is TRBJ2-7 and V is TRBV5-6; 7 bases map to TRBD1. There are 14 residues in the CDR3. Per the germline V gene, CDR1 is SGHDT and CDR2 is YYEEEE. Losses at the gene ends were 5 bases for V and 0 bases for J; bases not matched to a gene: 5. This chain's CDR3 is CASRGTASSYEQYF. The CDR3 region has the DNA TGTGCCAGCAGGGGGACAGCGAGCTCCTACGAGCAGTACTTC.

This clone was counted a few times. CDR3 DNA: TGTGCCAGTAGATCGGGGGGTATTTCCAATCAGCCCCAGCATTTT. It is translated as CASRSGGISNQPQHF. V usage is TRBV19 and J usage is TRBJ1-5, with a weak D call TRBD1 (5 bases). V shed 6 bases and J shed 3 bases, with 15 bases lying between them. This CDR3 region has 15 residues. Germline lookup yields CDR1 LNHDA and CDR2 SQIVND (reference sequence).

The rearrangement joins TRBV5-8 to TRBJ2-1; D not resolved. CDR3 length equals 13 residues. CDR1 SGHTS and CDR2 YDEGEE come from the germline V gene. V was trimmed by 0 bases and J by 4 bases, leaving 5 bases between them. CDR3 DNA sequence: TGTGCCAGCAGCTTGGTTCAGTACAATGAGCAGTTCTTC. It specifies CASSLVQYNEQFF.

V gene TRBV28 combines with J gene TRBJ1-5; D gene uncertain. The germline CDR1 and CDR2 sequences are MDHEN and SYDVKM. The CDR3 runs to 14 residues. The germline V and J ends were trimmed by 10 bases and 1 base, with 14 bases remaining between them. The CDR3 bases are TGTGCCACTCGACACCACGGCAGCAATCAGCCCCAGCATTTT. Its translation is CATRHHGSNQPQHF.

This chain links TRBV19 with TRBJ1-1; D ambiguous. The CDR3 runs to 14 residues. V was cut by 5 bases and J by 1 base, with 11 bases left in between. The V gene's germline CDR1 is LNHDA and CDR2 SQIVND (reference sequence). The CDR3 DNA reads TGTGCCAGTAGTGTATCGGGATCGAACACTGAAGCTTTCTTT. Encoded protein: CASSVSGSNTEAFF.

The chain employs TRBV5-4 and TRBJ2-5, with a possible D match to TRBD2 (5 bases). Germline values: CDR1 SGHNT, CDR2 YYREEE (reference sequence). This CDR3 contains 16 residues. V was clipped by 1 base and J by 0 bases, with 13 bases between them. The CDR3 DNA follows: TGTGCCAGCAGCTTGTTGGAAGCGGCGTACCAAGAGACCCAGTACTTC. Its translation: CASSLLEAAYQETQYF.

The chain combines TRBV6-6 with TRBJ2-5; unclear D gene. The CDR3 is made up of 13 amino acids. Trimming removed 2 bases at V and 2 bases at J, with 6 bases between. The germline CDR1 and CDR2 sequences are MNHNY and SVGAGI (reference sequence). The CDR3 protein is CASSYRHQETQYF. The DNA for the CDR3 is TGTGCCAGCAGTTACCGACATCAAGAGACCCAGTACTTC.

This chain uses TRBV10-3 with TRBJ1-1, with 8 bases aligning to TRBD1. The germline gives CDR1 ENHRY, CDR2 SYGVKD. The ends lost 11 bases at V and 1 base at J; junction bases unmatched: 6. The CDR3 has 13 amino acids. CDR3 loop: CAGGTGWNTEAFF. The CDR3 DNA sequence: TGTGCCGGAGGGACAGGCTGGAACACTGAAGCTTTCTTT.

CDR3 loop: CAWSGQFNEQYF. The CDR3 DNA follows: TGTGCCTGGTCGGGACAGTTTAACGAGCAGTACTTC. The chain joins TRBV30 to TRBJ2-7, with 7 bases aligning to TRBD1. V dropped 5 bases and J dropped 5; count of bases not matched to a gene: 6. This CDR3 is 12 amino acids long. Germline-derived CDR1 and CDR2 are GTSNPN and SVGIG (reference sequence).

The gene calls are TRBV20-1 and TRBJ1-1, with TRBD1 matching 7 bases. The germline gives CDR1 DFQATT, CDR2 SNEGSKA (reference sequence). V was clipped by 6 bases and J by 7 bases; unmatched bases: 5. The CDR3 runs to 11 residues. The CDR3 is CSARQGLEAFF. As DNA, the CDR3 is TGCAGTGCCCGACAGGGACTTGAAGCTTTCTTT.

This clone was detected a few times. The gene calls are TRBV5-4 and TRBJ1-3; D not certain. The length of the CDR3 is 13 residues. Germline V gene lookup returns CDR1 SGHNT and CDR2 YYREEE (reference sequence). V was clipped by 0 bases and J by 4 bases, with 5 bases between them. CDR3 sequence (DNA): TGTGCCAGCAGCTTGGCCGGGGGAAACACCATATATTTT. Protein product: CASSLAGGNTIYF.

The rearrangement joins TRBV29-1 to TRBJ1-4, with 9 bases that match TRBD1. V lost 6 bases to trimming and J lost 8 bases; unmatched junction nucleotides: 10. CDR3 length: 14 residues. Germline CDR1 and CDR2: SQVTM and ANQGSEA. Here the CDR3 reads CSVWGQGSEEKLFF. CDR3 coding DNA: TGCAGCGTGTGGGGACAGGGATCAGAAGAAAAACTGTTTTTT. Supplemented by reference TRBV29-1 and TRBJ1-4, the full variable domain reads SAVISQKPSRDICQRGTSLTIQCQVDSQVTMMFWYRQQPGQSLTLIATANQGSEATYESGFVIDKFPISRPNLTFSTLTVSNMSPEDSSIYLCSVWGQGSEEKLFFGSGTQLSVL.

This chain joins TRBV11-3 and TRBJ2-7; 7 bases line up with TRBD1. This CDR3 is 14 amino acids long. Germline CDR1 is SGHNT and CDR2 is YENEEA. The trim removed 3 bases at V and 2 bases at J, leaving 4 bases unmatched. The CDR3: CASSFGDRPYEQYF. CDR3 nucleotides: TGTGCCAGCAGCTTCGGGGACAGACCCTACGAGCAGTACTTC.

The gene calls are TRBV10-3 and TRBJ2-2; D is unresolved. Germline CDR1 ENHRY, CDR2 SYGVKD. This CDR3 spans 18 amino acids. The V and J ends lost 0 bases and 4 bases respectively, with 18 bases between them. The CDR3 region is CAISESSRSKIGTGELFF. CDR3 DNA: TGTGCCATCAGTGAGTCGTCGCGGAGTAAAATAGGCACCGGGGAGCTGTTTTTT.

This clone was observed a few times. The junction and the germline gene differ at one end; a read error may be behind it. This chain connects TRBV19 to TRBJ1-2; D is perhaps TRBD1 (6 bases). Germline V lookup: CDR1 LNHDA, CDR2 SQIVND (reference sequence). CDR3 length equals 13 residues. The CDR3, as DNA: TGTGCCAGTAGTATCGACAGGTGGTGGATATCCAACTTC. Amino acids: CASSIDRWWISNF.

The table lists this clone with a count of one. The chain couples TRBV5-1 to TRBJ2-1; D gene unclear. Germline assignment: CDR1 SGHRS and CDR2 YFSETQ. The CDR3 runs 11 residues. Trimming stripped 6 bases from V and 4 bases from J, with 5 bases between. CDR3 nucleotides: TGCGCCAGCACCAGTTACAATGAGCAGTTCTTC. Translation: CASTSYNEQFF. The full variable domain, in which reference TRBV5-1 and TRBJ2-1 provide the parts outside the CDR3, is KAGVTQTPRYLIKTRGQQVTLSCSPISGHRSVSWYQQTPGQGLQFLFEYFSETQRNKGNFPGRFSGRQFSNSRSEMNVSTLELGDSALYLCASTSYNEQFFGPGTRLTVL.